The rows below give T cell receptor beta chains drawn from one sample of a study of cytomegalovirus exposure and HLA in healthy donors. The data were produced by immunoSEQ multiplex PCR, yet TCRdb's version contains in-frame clones alone and is incomplete. The data show more than 95,000 clones, over 65% seen once. Sample: PBMCs. The receptors were sampled from a man aged 35 to 55 in good health and CMV-seropositive. The CDR3 runs from the conserved cysteine through the conserved F or W. D genes are given only for firm matches. Size is stated for part of the rows, as once, few or many counts, or as a class when the clone is expanded.

v_gene: TRBV7-3
abundance: NA
d_gene: NA
j_gene: TRBJ2-2
CDR3aa: CASSLRPRGTGELFF
CDR3nt: TGTGCCAGCAGCTTAAGGCCCAGGGGCACCGGGGAGCTGTTTTTT

v_gene: TRBV15
abundance: NA
d_gene: TRBD2
j_gene: TRBJ2-1
CDR3aa: CATSRDRGGTNEQFF
CDR3nt: TGTGCCACCAGCAGAGATCGCGGGGGGACAAATGAGCAGTTCTTC

v_gene: TRBV5-1
abundance: NA
d_gene: NA
j_gene: TRBJ2-1
CDR3aa: CASSGGGGASHNEQFF
CDR3nt: TGCGCCAGCAGCGGGGGAGGGGGAGCGAGCCACAATGAGCAGTTCTTC

v_gene: TRBV28
abundance: NA
d_gene: TRBD1
j_gene: TRBJ1-5
CDR3aa: CASSFLDRGAHF
CDR3nt: TGTGCCAGCAGTTTTTTGGACAGGGGGGCGCATTTT

v_gene: TRBV14
abundance: NA
d_gene: TRBD1
j_gene: TRBJ1-1
CDR3aa: CASSQRSPGTGGTEAFF
CDR3nt: TGTGCCAGCAGCCAAAGGTCTCCCGGGACAGGGGGCACTGAAGCTTTCTTT

v_gene: TRBV7-9
abundance: NA
d_gene: TRBD2
j_gene: TRBJ2-5
CDR3aa: CASSPPGGQETQYF
CDR3nt: TGTGCCAGCAGTCCACCCGGGGGGCAAGAGACCCAGTACTTC

v_gene: TRBV25-1
abundance: once
d_gene: TRBD1
j_gene: TRBJ1-1
CDR3aa: CASSAGTGAFF
CDR3nt: TGTGCCAGCAGTGCCGGGACAGGGGCTTTCTTT

v_gene: TRBV6-1
abundance: few
d_gene: TRBD1
j_gene: TRBJ1-4
CDR3aa: CASSEGTGFLF
CDR3nt: TGTGCCAGCAGTGAAGGGACAGGGTTCCTATTT

v_gene: TRBV30
abundance: NA
d_gene: TRBD1
j_gene: TRBJ2-1
CDR3aa: CAWSGVWGTANNEQFF
CDR3nt: TGTGCCTGGAGTGGGGTTTGGGGGACAGCTAACAATGAGCAGTTCTTC

v_gene: TRBV27
abundance: NA
d_gene: NA
j_gene: TRBJ1-2
CDR3aa: CASSQGGGNYGYTF
CDR3nt: TGTGCCAGCAGCCAAGGGGGGGGTAACTATGGCTACACCTTC

v_gene: TRBV7-9
abundance: NA
d_gene: NA
j_gene: TRBJ2-1
CDR3aa: CASSSSSYNEQFF
CDR3nt: TGTGCCAGCAGCTCGTCTAGCTACAATGAGCAGTTCTTC

v_gene: TRBV5-4
abundance: NA
d_gene: NA
j_gene: TRBJ2-6
CDR3aa: CASSQVAGTGANVLTF
CDR3nt: TGTGCCAGCAGCCAGGTGGCAGGGACAGGGGCCAACGTCCTGACTTTC

v_gene: TRBV7-2
abundance: NA
d_gene: NA
j_gene: TRBJ2-7
CDR3aa: CASSLGQGTLYEQYF
CDR3nt: TGTGCCAGCAGCTTAGGGCAGGGTACCCTCTACGAGCAGTACTTC

v_gene: TRBV5-8
abundance: few
d_gene: NA
j_gene: TRBJ2-6
CDR3aa: CASSPGHSSGANGLTF
CDR3nt: TGTGCCAGCAGCCCGGGACATTCCTCTGGGGCCAACGGCCTGACTTTC

v_gene: TRBV5-6
abundance: NA
d_gene: NA
j_gene: TRBJ1-1
CDR3aa: CASSLPVNTEAFF
CDR3nt: TGTGCCAGCAGCTTGCCAGTTAACACTGAAGCTTTCTTT

v_gene: TRBV5-6
abundance: NA
d_gene: NA
j_gene: TRBJ2-2
CDR3aa: CASSRLGTTNTGELFF
CDR3nt: TGTGCCAGCAGCCGGTTAGGGACAACGAACACCGGGGAGCTGTTTTTT

v_gene: TRBV19
abundance: NA
d_gene: NA
j_gene: TRBJ1-5
CDR3aa: CASSYRGNQPQHF
CDR3nt: TGTGCCAGTAGTTACAGGGGCAATCAGCCCCAGCATTTT

v_gene: TRBV19
abundance: few
d_gene: TRBD1
j_gene: TRBJ2-6
CDR3aa: CASSILRDSAPGANGLTF
CDR3nt: TGTGCCAGTAGTATCCTCCGGGACAGCGCTCCTGGGGCCAACGGCCTGACTTTC

v_gene: TRBV6-6
abundance: NA
d_gene: NA
j_gene: TRBJ1-1
CDR3aa: CASSILVNTEAFF
CDR3nt: TGTGCCAGCAGCATACTCGTGAACACTGAAGCTTTCTTT

v_gene: TRBV21-1
abundance: once
d_gene: NA
j_gene: TRBJ1-2
CDR3aa: CASSKVSLLSNYGYTF
CDR3nt: TGTGCCAGCAGCAAAGTAAGCCTTTTATCTAACTATGGCTACACCTTC

v_gene: TRBV5-4
abundance: NA
d_gene: TRBD2
j_gene: TRBJ2-7
CDR3aa: CASSSSSGSFHEQYF
CDR3nt: TGTGCCAGCAGCTCCTCTAGCGGGAGTTTCCACGAGCAGTACTTC

v_gene: TRBV4-2
abundance: NA
d_gene: NA
j_gene: TRBJ1-2
CDR3aa: CASSPFGGVGYGYTF
CDR3nt: TGTGCCAGCAGCCCCTTCGGCGGAGTCGGCTATGGCTACACCTTC

v_gene: TRBV7-7
abundance: once
d_gene: NA
j_gene: TRBJ2-5
CDR3aa: CASSLAPGTSETQYF
CDR3nt: TGTGCTAGCAGCTTAGCCCCAGGAACCTCGGAGACCCAGTACTTC

v_gene: TRBV27
abundance: NA
d_gene: TRBD1
j_gene: TRBJ1-2
CDR3aa: CASSPRGQGSYGYTF
CDR3nt: TGTGCCAGCAGTCCGCGAGGACAGGGAAGCTATGGCTACACCTTC

v_gene: TRBV5-4
abundance: NA
d_gene: TRBD2
j_gene: TRBJ2-1
CDR3aa: CASRRDFVSGSYNEQFF
CDR3nt: TGTGCCAGCAGACGCGACTTCGTTAGCGGGAGCTACAATGAGCAGTTCTTC

v_gene: TRBV2
abundance: NA
d_gene: NA
j_gene: TRBJ1-4
CDR3aa: CASSPTGLREKLFF
CDR3nt: TGTGCCAGCAGCCCCACAGGGCTCCGTGAAAAACTGTTTTTT

v_gene: TRBV7-8
abundance: NA
d_gene: TRBD1
j_gene: TRBJ1-4
CDR3aa: CASSFRDREKLFF
CDR3nt: TGTGCCAGCAGCTTTCGGGACAGGGAAAAACTGTTTTTT

v_gene: TRBV7-2
abundance: NA
d_gene: NA
j_gene: TRBJ1-2
CDR3aa: CASSSDSNYGYTF
CDR3nt: TGTGCCAGCAGCTCCGACAGTAACTATGGCTACACCTTC